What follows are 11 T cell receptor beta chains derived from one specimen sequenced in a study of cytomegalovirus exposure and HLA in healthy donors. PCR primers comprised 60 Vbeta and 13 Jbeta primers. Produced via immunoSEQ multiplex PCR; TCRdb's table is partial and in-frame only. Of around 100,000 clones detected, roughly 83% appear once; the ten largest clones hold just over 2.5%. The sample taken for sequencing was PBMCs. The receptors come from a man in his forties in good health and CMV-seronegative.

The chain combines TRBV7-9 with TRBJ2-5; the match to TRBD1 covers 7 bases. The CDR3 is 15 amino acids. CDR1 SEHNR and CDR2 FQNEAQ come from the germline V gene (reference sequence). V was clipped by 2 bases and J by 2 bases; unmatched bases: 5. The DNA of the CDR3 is TGTGCCAGCAGCTTACCAAGGACAGGACAAGAGACCCAGTACTTC. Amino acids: CASSLPRTGQETQYF.

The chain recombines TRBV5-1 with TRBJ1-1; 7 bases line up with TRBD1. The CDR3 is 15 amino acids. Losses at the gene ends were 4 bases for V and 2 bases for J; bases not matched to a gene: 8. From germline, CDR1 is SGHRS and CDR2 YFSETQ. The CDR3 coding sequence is TGCGCCAGCAGCACCTTACAGGGGTTCAACACTGAAGCTTTCTTT. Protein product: CASSTLQGFNTEAFF.

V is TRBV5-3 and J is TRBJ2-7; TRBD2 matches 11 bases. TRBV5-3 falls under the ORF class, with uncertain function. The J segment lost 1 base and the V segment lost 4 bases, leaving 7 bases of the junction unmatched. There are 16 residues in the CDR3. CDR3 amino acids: CARSKLAGGLSYEQYF. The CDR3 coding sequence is TGTGCCAGAAGCAAATTAGCGGGGGGGCTGTCCTACGAGCAGTACTTC.

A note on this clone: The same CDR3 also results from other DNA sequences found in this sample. CDR3 sequence: CASSVVGGTGELFF. CDR3 DNA: TGTGCCAGCAGCGTAGTGGGGGGAACCGGGGAGCTGTTTTTT. The chain uses TRBV9 and TRBJ2-2; D is perhaps TRBD2 (6 bases). This CDR3 has 14 residues. The germline gives CDR1 SGDLS, CDR2 YYNGEE. Trimming removed 0 bases at V and 5 bases at J, with 8 bases between. The entire variable domain, with the rest obtained from reference TRBV9 and TRBJ2-2, is as follows: DSGVTQTPKHLITATGQRVTLRCSPRSGDLSVYWYQQSLDQGLQFLIQYYNGEERAKGNILERFSAQQFPDLHSELNLSSLELGDSALYFCASSVVGGTGELFFGEGSRLTVL.

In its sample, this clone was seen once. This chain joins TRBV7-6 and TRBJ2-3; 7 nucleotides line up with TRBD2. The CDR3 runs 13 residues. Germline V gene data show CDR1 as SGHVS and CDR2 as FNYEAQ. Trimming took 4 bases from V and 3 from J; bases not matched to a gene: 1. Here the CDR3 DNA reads TGTGCCAGCAGCTCACTAGCGACAGATACGCAGTATTTT. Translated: CASSSLATDTQYF.

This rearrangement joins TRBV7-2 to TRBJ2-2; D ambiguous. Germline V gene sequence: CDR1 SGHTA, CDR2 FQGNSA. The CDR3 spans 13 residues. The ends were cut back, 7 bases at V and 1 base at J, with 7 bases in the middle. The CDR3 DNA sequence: TGTGCCAGCACCCTAGTGAACACCGGGGAGCTGTTTTTT. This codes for CASTLVNTGELFF.

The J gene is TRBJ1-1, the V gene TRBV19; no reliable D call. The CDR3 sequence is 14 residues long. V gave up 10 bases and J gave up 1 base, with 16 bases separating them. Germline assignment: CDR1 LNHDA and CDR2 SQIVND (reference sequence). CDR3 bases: TGTGCCACTTCGCCCCAGCGCTCGAACACTGAAGCTTTCTTT. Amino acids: CATSPQRSNTEAFF.

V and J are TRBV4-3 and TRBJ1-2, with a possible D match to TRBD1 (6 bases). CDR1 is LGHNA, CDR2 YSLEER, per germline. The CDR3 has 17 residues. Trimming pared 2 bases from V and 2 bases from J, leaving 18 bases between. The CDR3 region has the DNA TGCGCCAGCAGCCAACAGGACAGTCGTACAGGAAACTATGGCTACACCTTC. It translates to CASSQQDSRTGNYGYTF.

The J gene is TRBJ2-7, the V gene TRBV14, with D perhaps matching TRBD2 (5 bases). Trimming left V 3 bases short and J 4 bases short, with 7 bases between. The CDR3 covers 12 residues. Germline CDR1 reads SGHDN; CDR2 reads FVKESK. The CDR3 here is CASSQGRYEQYF. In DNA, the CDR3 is TGTGCCAGCAGCCAGGGGAGATACGAGCAGTACTTC. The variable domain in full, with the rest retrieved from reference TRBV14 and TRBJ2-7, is EAGVTQFPSHSVIEKGQTVTLRCDPISGHDNLYWYRRVMGKEIKFLLHFVKESKQDESGMPNNRFLAERTGGTYSTLKVQPAELEDSGVYFCASSQGRYEQYFGPGTRLTVT.

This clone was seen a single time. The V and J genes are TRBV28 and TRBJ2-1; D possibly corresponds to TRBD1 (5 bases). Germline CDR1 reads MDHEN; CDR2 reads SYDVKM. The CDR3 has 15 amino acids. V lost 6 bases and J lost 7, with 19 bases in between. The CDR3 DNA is TGTGCCAGCAGCTCCACAGGCATAGGATCTAATGAGCAGTTCTTC. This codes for CASSSTGIGSNEQFF.

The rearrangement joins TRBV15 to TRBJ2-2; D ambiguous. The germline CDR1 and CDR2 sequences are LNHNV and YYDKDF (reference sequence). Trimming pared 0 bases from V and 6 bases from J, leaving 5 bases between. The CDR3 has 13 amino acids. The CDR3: CATSREGPGELFF. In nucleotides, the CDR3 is TGTGCCACCAGCAGAGAGGGCCCCGGGGAGCTGTTTTTT.